One sample yielded the 23 T cell receptor beta chains listed below, sequenced in a study of control samples from healthy donors and cancer patients. The protocol was immunoSEQ multiplex PCR, while the TCRdb copy is restricted to in-frame clones and leaves out a portion. The sample has about 140,000 clones, roughly 89% seen once. The source material was blood. These receptor sequences come from a young man in good health.

This clone was counted between two and nine times. The rearrangement uses TRBV9 and TRBJ1-1; D uncertain. The CDR3 loop spans 15 amino acids. V was pared by 3 bases and J by 3 bases, with 15 bases between. Germline assignment: CDR1 SGDLS and CDR2 YYNGEE. CDR3 region: CASSARRRADTEAFF. The CDR3 DNA reads as TGTGCCAGCAGCGCCAGGCGTAGGGCGGACACTGAAGCTTTCTTT.

This clone has just one count. As DNA, the CDR3 is TGCGCCAGCAGCCAAGATAACCAACCTTGGGAGACCCAGTACTTC. It yields the protein CASSQDNQPWETQYF. V usage is TRBV4-3 and J usage is TRBJ2-5; no clear D. The CDR3 is made up of 15 amino acids. Germline V gene data show CDR1 as LGHNA and CDR2 as YSLEER. The V end lost 0 bases, the J end lost 5 bases, and 13 bases lay between the germline ends.

This clone occurred many times. V usage is TRBV15 and J usage is TRBJ2-5; D is unresolved. The CDR3 loop spans 13 amino acids. CDR1 LNHNV and CDR2 YYDKDF come from the germline V gene (reference sequence). V shed 4 bases and J shed 5 bases, with 11 bases lying between them. CDR3 nucleotide sequence: TGTGCCACCAGCATTGGTCAGAGGGAGACCCAGTACTTC. Its protein is CATSIGQRETQYF.

The V and J genes are TRBV28 and TRBJ2-1, with TRBD2 matching over 14 bases. CDR1 MDHEN and CDR2 SYDVKM come from the germline V gene. V was pared by 5 bases and J by 6 bases, with 6 bases of the junction left unmatched. The CDR3 runs to 16 residues. CDR3 sequence (DNA): TGTGCCAGCAGTCTCACGGGACTAGCGGGAGCCAATGAGCAGTTCTTC. This translates into CASSLTGLAGANEQFF.

The rearrangement joins TRBV11-3 to TRBJ2-2; 7 bases are a match to TRBD2. This CDR3 comprises 16 residues. Germline V gives CDR1 SGHNT, CDR2 YENEEA. With V trimmed by 1 base and J by 4 bases, 6 bases remained unmatched. The DNA of the CDR3 is TGTGCCAGCAGCTTAGGTTACGGGGAGGGCACCGGGGAGCTGTTTTTT. Amino acid sequence: CASSLGYGEGTGELFF.

The chain uses TRBV7-9 and TRBJ2-3, with 11 bases that match TRBD2. V lost 4 bases to trimming and J lost 5 bases; unmatched junction nucleotides: 8. Germline lookup yields CDR1 SEHNR and CDR2 FQNEAQ (reference sequence). This CDR3 is 16 amino acids long. CDR3: CASSSFSGRGGDTQYF. In DNA, the CDR3 is TGTGCCAGCAGCTCGTTTAGCGGGAGGGGTGGAGATACGCAGTATTTT.

V is TRBV7-9 and J is TRBJ2-5; 14 bases match TRBD2. The V segment lost 7 bases and the J segment 1 base; nucleotides outside the gene matches: 8. The germline V gene encodes CDR1 SEHNR and CDR2 FQNEAQ (reference sequence). The CDR3 contains 17 residues. CDR3 nucleotide sequence: TGTGCCAGCAATCCCGGGACTAGCGGGAGATCCCAAGAGACCCAGTACTTC. Translated: CASNPGTSGRSQETQYF.

In its sample, this clone was seen once. The chain links TRBV24-1 to TRBJ1-4; 8 bases are a match to TRBD1. Trimming at V came to 6 bases and at J to 6 bases, leaving 8 bases not matched to a gene. This CDR3 contains 15 residues. Germline assignment: CDR1 KGHDR and CDR2 SFDVKD. DNA for the CDR3: TGTGCCACCAGTCCAGCCGGGACAGGAGATGAAAAACTGTTTTTT. Translation gives CATSPAGTGDEKLFF.

J is TRBJ2-7 and V is TRBV11-3; 9 nucleotides line up with TRBD2. The V gene's germline CDR1 is SGHNT and CDR2 YENEEA. J lost 2 bases, V lost 5 bases, and 4 bases had no gene match. The CDR3 sequence is 14 residues long. CDR3 coding DNA: TGTGCCAGCAGCCCGACTAGCGGAACCTACGAGCAGTACTTC. The encoded protein is CASSPTSGTYEQYF.

The chain combines TRBV6-1 with TRBJ2-5; D might be TRBD1 or TRBD2, each matching 5 bases. The CDR3 sequence is 14 residues long. Between the trimmed V and J ends, which lost 3 bases and 7 bases, there was a span of 15 bases. The germline CDR1 and CDR2 sequences are MNHNS and SASEGT. Here the CDR3 reads CASSDEGRGGTQYF. In DNA form, the CDR3 reads TGTGCCAGCAGTGATGAGGGGCGCGGTGGGACCCAGTACTTC.

The J gene is TRBJ2-1, the V gene TRBV7-2; tentatively, D is TRBD1 (6 bases). The CDR3 covers 18 residues. The V gene lost 1 base and the J gene lost 4 bases, with 20 bases spanning the gap. The germline V gene encodes CDR1 SGHTA and CDR2 FQGNSA. CDR3 protein: CASSLVWGQESVYNEQFF. Written as DNA, the CDR3 is TGTGCCAGCAGCTTAGTTTGGGGGCAGGAGTCAGTTTACAATGAGCAGTTCTTC.

This rearrangement joins TRBV5-4 to TRBJ1-6, with 8 positions matching TRBD1. Germline CDR1 SGHNT, CDR2 YYREEE (reference sequence). This CDR3 region has 17 residues. Trimming at V came to 0 bases and at J to 10 bases, leaving 12 bases not matched to a gene. CDR3 sequence reads: CASSLGGAGGTRSPLHF. For the CDR3, the DNA is TGTGCCAGCAGCTTGGGGGGCGCAGGGGGCACTAGGTCACCCCTCCACTTT.

This clone was picked up a small number of times. This chain joins TRBV9 and TRBJ1-6; a possible D gene is TRBD1 (5 bases). V was cut by 3 bases and J by 11 bases, with 9 bases left in between. Germline V gene data show CDR1 as SGDLS and CDR2 as YYNGEE. The CDR3 has 12 residues. CDR3 sequence reads: CASSGPGPPLHF. The CDR3 DNA reads as TGTGCCAGCAGCGGACCGGGGCCACCCCTCCACTTT.

This clone was observed once. This chain links TRBV18 with TRBJ1-2, with a weak D call TRBD1 (5 bases). Germline V CDR1 and CDR2: KGHSH, LQKENI. V was trimmed by 5 bases and J by 4 bases, leaving 11 bases between them. CDR3 size: 13 residues. CDR3 sequence reads: CASSTGLPYGYTF. DNA for the CDR3: TGTGCCAGCTCAACGGGGCTCCCCTATGGCTACACCTTC.

The chain joins TRBV6-5 to TRBJ1-2; possibly TRBD1 for D (6 bases). Deletions cut 6 bases from V and 1 base from J, with 12 bases between. This CDR3 has 14 amino acids. Germline values: CDR1 MNHEY, CDR2 SVGAGI. The CDR3 sequence: CASRPTRGNYGYTF. Written as DNA, the CDR3 is TGTGCCAGCAGGCCCACCAGGGGTAACTATGGCTACACCTTC.

The genes are TRBV6-6 and TRBJ1-1, with no clear D. Per germline, CDR1 MNHNY and CDR2 SVGAGI (reference sequence). V dropped 7 bases and J dropped 6 bases, with 15 bases sitting between them. This CDR3 contains 13 residues. The CDR3 reads CASTNSPVAEAFF. CDR3 coding DNA: TGTGCCAGCACCAATAGCCCCGTCGCTGAAGCTTTCTTT.

This clone was seen only once. The chain couples TRBV23-1 to TRBJ1-6, with 9 bases fitting TRBD1. TRBV23-1 counts as an open reading frame of uncertain function. V dropped 6 bases and J dropped 9; count of bases not matched to a gene: 9. The CDR3 is 15 residues long. CDR3 nucleotides: TGCGCCAGCAGCGGGACAGGGAGGAAAATTTCACCCCTCCACTTT. Translation: CASSGTGRKISPLHF.

The chain carries TRBV5-6 and TRBJ1-3; unclear D gene. CDR3 size: 16 residues. The V end was cut by 4 bases, the J end by 3 bases, with 17 bases between. Germline assignment: CDR1 SGHDT and CDR2 YYEEEE. DNA of the CDR3: TGTGCCAGCAGCACCCCAATGACCGGGGTTGGAAACACCATATATTTT. Its protein product is CASSTPMTGVGNTIYF.

The chain is built from TRBV29-1 and TRBJ1-4, with D possibly TRBD1 on 6 matching bases. Trimming left V 7 bases short and J 3 bases short, with 9 bases between. Germline assignment: CDR1 SQVTM and CDR2 ANQGSEA. This CDR3 spans 12 amino acids. In nucleotides, the CDR3 is TGCAGCGCTACAGGGTCTAATGAAAAACTGTTTTTT. This encodes CSATGSNEKLFF.

CDR3 residues: CASNEIQGRSTEAFF. CDR3 coding DNA: TGTGCCAGCAACGAAATACAGGGGCGCAGCACTGAAGCTTTCTTT. This chain connects TRBV5-6 to TRBJ1-1; 7 bases line up with TRBD1. The CDR3 is 15 amino acids. In germline, CDR1 is SGHDT, CDR2 YYEEEE. V trimming: 6 bases; J trimming: 4 bases; junction bases outside the gene matches: 12.

This chain links TRBV5-5 with TRBJ1-6, with D possibly matching TRBD1 (6 bases). Per the germline V gene, CDR1 is SGHKS and CDR2 is YYEKEE (reference sequence). CDR3 size: 15 residues. Trimming stripped 2 bases from V and 6 bases from J, with 12 bases between. The CDR3 loop reads CASSFGQPRNSPLHF. The CDR3, as DNA: TGTGCCAGCAGCTTCGGACAGCCGCGTAATTCACCCCTCCACTTT. The variable domain in full, completed from reference TRBV5-5 and TRBJ1-6, reads DAGVTQSPTHLIKTRGQQVTLRCSPISGHKSVSWYQQVLGQGPQFIFQYYEKEERGRGNFPDRFSARQFPNYSSELNVNALLLGDSALYLCASSFGQPRNSPLHFGNGTRLTVT.

The CDR3 DNA is TGCAGCGTTGAAGACCCAGCGGGAGTATACAATGAGCAGTTCTTC. Protein sequence: CSVEDPAGVYNEQFF. This chain uses TRBV29-1 with TRBJ2-1, with TRBD2 matching 8 bases. The J segment lost 4 bases and the V segment lost 0 bases, leaving 5 bases of the junction unmatched. This CDR3 comprises 15 residues. The germline CDR1 and CDR2 sequences are SQVTM and ANQGSEA.

DNA for the CDR3: TGTGCCAGCAGCTTGGAATGGCGGGGGGGGCTCTCCTACAATGAGCAGTTCTTC. Protein sequence: CASSLEWRGGLSYNEQFF. The chain links TRBV5-4 to TRBJ2-1; TRBD2 matches at 9 bases. Trimming cost V 0 bases and J 0 bases; bases outside gene matches: 7. CDR1 is SGHNT, CDR2 YYREEE, per germline (reference sequence). The CDR3 spans 18 residues.